This TCR beta chain was identified during a study of blood T cells in healthy people across ages. A second PCR of about 7 to 12 cycles used a sample-barcoded 5' primer and a J-beta primer mix. TCRdb re-analysed the 5' RACE reads in MiXCR, keeping a single row per CDR3 protein. The table lists about 620,000 distinct CDR3 sequences, approximately 52% of them singletons, with less than 15% in the top ten. Donation came from healthy Caucasian individuals in Russia who were aged about 6 to 95. Per the germline V gene, CDR1 is SGHTA and CDR2 is FQGTGA. The CDR3 runs to 15 residues. Losses at the gene ends were 2 bases for V and 4 bases for J; bases not matched to a gene: 5. Only a few counts were recorded for this clonotype.

The receptor was derived from a woman over 75 in good health. V gene TRBV7-3 combines with J gene TRBJ2-3; 8 bases are a match to TRBD2. The sequencing sample was made of blood. Here the CDR3 reads CASSLRGGLADTQYF. As DNA, the CDR3 is TGTGCCAGCAGCTTACGGGGGGGGCTTGCAGATACGCAGTATTTT. Complete variable domain (other parts from reference TRBV7-3 and TRBJ2-3): GAGVSQTPSNKVTEKGKYVELRCDPISGHTALYWYRQSLGQGPEFLIYFQGTGAADDSGLPNDRFFAVRPEGSVSTLKIQRTERGDSAVYLCASSLRGGLADTQYFGPGTRLTVL.